Detailed here is one TCR beta chain. Its antigen is unknown. The data belong to a study of CD8 T cells in ankylosing spondylitis. Study findings and constraints: Clones that were linked to disease were CD8+ and were relatively rare in peripheral blood. A TCR beta motif of 8 or 9 highly homologous variants appeared characteristic of ankylosing spondylitis blood. Disease-linked clones reportedly concentrated significantly in matched ankylosing spondylitis synovial fluid.

Quantitative 5'-RACE was performed with molecular barcodes, and it yielded the TCR beta libraries. TCRdb used MiXCR to reprocess the 5' RACE reads, holding one entry per CDR3 protein. The sample lists hundreds of thousands of distinct CDR3 sequences, about 10% occurring once. The CDR3 sequence is 14 residues long. V lost 6 bases to trimming and J lost 6 bases, with 14 bases between them. Germline CDR1 and CDR2: MNHNS and SASEGT. The rearrangement joins TRBV6-1 to TRBJ1-4; D might be TRBD1 (5 bases). Sequenced material: blood, either unsorted or a sorted T cell fraction (not recorded which). The receptor's source is a male donor with ankylosing spondylitis. Written as DNA, the CDR3 is TGTGCCAGCAGCCCGGGGGGGAGTTATGAAAAACTGTTTTTT. It is translated as CASSPGGSYEKLFF.